Following are 6 T cell receptor beta chains from one sample sequenced in a study of blood T cell repertoires in COVID-19. Libraries were prepared by immunoSEQ multiplex PCR; TCRdb keeps only in-frame clonotypes and omits some of them. The sample carries approximately 320,000 clones, roughly 85% recorded once. The sample taken for sequencing was peripheral blood. The receptors stem from a human donor in a cohort sampled during active COVID-19.

This chain connects TRBV4-2 to TRBJ2-3, with TRBD2 identical over 7 bases. The CDR3 length is 16 residues. Looked up from germline, CDR1 is LGHNA and CDR2 is YNFKEQ. V shed 1 base and J 5 bases; nucleotides not matched to a gene: 9. The CDR3 loop is CASSQAARGFVDTQYF. The CDR3 region has the DNA TGTGCCAGCAGCCAAGCGGCGCGGGGGTTTGTAGATACGCAGTATTTT.

The rearrangement uses TRBV6-5 and TRBJ1-3; a weak D match, TRBD1 (5 bases). CDR1 is MNHEY, CDR2 SVGAGI, per germline. V was pared by 0 bases and J by 1 base, with 10 bases between. This CDR3 is built from 16 residues. In DNA form, the CDR3 reads TGTGCCAGCAGTTACTCGAACCAGGGTTCTGGAAACACCATATATTTT. Its translation: CASSYSNQGSGNTIYF.

The chain carries TRBV11-2 and TRBJ2-3; a possible D gene is TRBD2 (7 bases). The CDR3 is 14 amino acids. Germline CDR1 SGHAT, CDR2 FQNNGV. Trimming left V 3 bases short and J 5 bases short, with 12 bases between. Here the CDR3 reads CASSFGGAGDTQYF. The CDR3 coding sequence is TGTGCCAGCAGCTTTGGGGGGGCCGGAGATACGCAGTATTTT.

This chain uses TRBV2 with TRBJ2-7; D is unclear. From germline, CDR1 is SNHLY and CDR2 FYNNEI. V lost 6 bases and J lost 3, with 9 bases in between. The CDR3 has 12 residues. In nucleotides, the CDR3 is TGTGCCAGCAGAACAGATATCTACGAGCAGTACTTC. Its translation: CASRTDIYEQYF.

In its sample, this clone was seen once. J is TRBJ1-4 and V is TRBV7-2; D perhaps matches TRBD1 (5 bases). The CDR3 extends over 17 amino acids. Between the trimmed V and J ends, which lost 5 bases and 5 bases, there was a span of 21 bases. In germline, CDR1 is SGHTA, CDR2 FQGNSA. CDR3 sequence: CASSSLARGFRNEKLFF. CDR3 nucleotide sequence: TGTGCCAGCAGCAGCCTCGCGCGGGGGTTCAGGAATGAAAAACTGTTTTTT.

The chain has TRBV4-2 and TRBJ1-1; no clear D gene. CDR1 and CDR2 from the germline V gene are LGHNA and YNFKEQ. V lost 0 bases and J lost 2, with 19 bases in between. The CDR3 loop spans 18 amino acids. The CDR3 nucleotides read TGTGCCAGCAGCCAAGAATTGGGAGTAACGGGCTTAAACACTGAAGCTTTCTTT. This codes for CASSQELGVTGLNTEAFF.